This TCR beta chain is drawn from a study of T cells after posttransplantation cyclophosphamide. Regarding the study as a whole: After PTCy, TRB diversity resembled that of CNI/methotrexate controls. Tissue-infiltrating T cells from skin or gut overlapped little with blood T cells. Donor CD8+ memory clones often dominated recipient blood repertoires at later times.

Only in-frame clones appear in the TCRdb table, and some are missing; sequencing was by immunoSEQ multiplex PCR. The sample shows around 37,000 clones, around 78% of them seen only once. For this clone: The antigen remains undetermined.

Cyclophosphamide on days +3 and +4 followed busulfan-fludarabine conditioning and a marrow graft. The CDR3 is 16 amino acids. Germline assignment: CDR1 SGHAT and CDR2 FQNNGV. V shed 3 bases, J shed 0 bases, and the junction held 7 bases outside the gene matches. The chain recombines TRBV11-2 with TRBJ1-2; 7 bases are shared with TRBD1. The sequence derives from a female patient between 35 and 55 years old who received an allogeneic stem cell transplant from a related donor, was CMV-positive, and had no GVHD. The graft donor may be the source of some T cells. This specimen consisted of CD4+ T cells sorted from blood, obtained approximately 2,000 days after a stem cell transplant with posttransplant cyclophosphamide. CDR3 in DNA: TGTGCCAGCAGCTTCCCGACAGGGCGAGCTAACTATGGCTACACCTTC. Residues: CASSFPTGRANYGYTF.